Below, 3 T cell receptor beta chains from the same sample are listed, as sequenced in a study of regulatory T cells in long-lasting Graves disease. Researchers made TCR beta libraries by using iRepertoire HTBI primers and running Arm-PCR on CDR3 regions. Each CDR3 protein gets one entry after TCRdb re-called the multiplex PCR reads with MiXCR. The data hold 350,000 to 550,000 distinct CDR3 sequences, with 12% to 15% observed a single time. Time point given: newly diagnosed GD, antithyroid drugs for less than 3 months. Making the TCR library involved RNA that had been extracted from PBMCs. The sample was also reused in another study, on T cells in Graves' hyperthyroidism and ophthalmopathy.

The sample was peripheral blood mononuclear cells (PBMCs), taken at new diagnosis, from a patient treated with antithyroid drugs. The origin of the receptors is a woman aged 45-59 years with Graves disease.

The sample holds a few counts of this clonotype. The chain combines TRBV19 with TRBJ2-3, with TRBD1 identical over 9 bases. The CDR3 has 15 amino acids. Germline V gene sequence: CDR1 LNHDA, CDR2 SQIVND (reference sequence). J gave up 4 bases and V 7 bases, and 9 bases lay outside the gene matches. CDR3 residues: CASNTGTGLSDTQYF. The DNA for the CDR3 is TGTGCCAGTAACACCGGGACAGGGTTGTCAGATACGCAGTATTTT.

Ten or more counts support this clonotype. This rearrangement joins TRBV5-1 to TRBJ2-1, with D unclear. CDR3 length: 16 amino acids. The V gene's germline CDR1 is SGHRS and CDR2 YFSETQ. Trimming left V 1 base short and J 5 bases short, with 16 bases between. The CDR3 nucleotides are TGCGCCAGCAGCTTGTCCCCTATCGACTCAAACAATGAGCAGTTCTTC. Its translation: CASSLSPIDSNNEQFF.

This clonotype was seen a single time. Since a much larger clone is just one base distant, this may be a read error. V usage is TRBV30 and J usage is TRBJ1-1, with D uncertain. Germline assignment: CDR1 GTSNPN and CDR2 SVGIG (reference sequence). Between the trimmed V and J ends, which lost 7 bases and 0 bases, there was a span of 12 bases. The CDR3 sequence is 13 residues long. In nucleotides, the CDR3 is TGTGCCTATCTCGACGGGGTGAACACTGAAGCTTTCTTT. This codes for CAYLDGVNTEAFF.